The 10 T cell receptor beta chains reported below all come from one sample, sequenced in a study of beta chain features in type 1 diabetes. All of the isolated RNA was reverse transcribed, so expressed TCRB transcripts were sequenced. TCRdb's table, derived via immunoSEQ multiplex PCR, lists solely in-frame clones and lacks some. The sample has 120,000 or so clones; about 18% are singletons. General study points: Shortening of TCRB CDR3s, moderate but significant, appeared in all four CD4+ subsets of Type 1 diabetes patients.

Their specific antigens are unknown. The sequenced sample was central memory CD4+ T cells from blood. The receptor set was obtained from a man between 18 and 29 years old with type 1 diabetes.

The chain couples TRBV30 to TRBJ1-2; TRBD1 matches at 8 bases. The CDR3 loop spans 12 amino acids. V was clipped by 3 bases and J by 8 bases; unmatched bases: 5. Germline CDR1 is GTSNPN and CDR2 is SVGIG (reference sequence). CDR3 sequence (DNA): TGTGCCTGGAGCAGGGGGCGCGTGGGCTACACCTTC. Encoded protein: CAWSRGRVGYTF.

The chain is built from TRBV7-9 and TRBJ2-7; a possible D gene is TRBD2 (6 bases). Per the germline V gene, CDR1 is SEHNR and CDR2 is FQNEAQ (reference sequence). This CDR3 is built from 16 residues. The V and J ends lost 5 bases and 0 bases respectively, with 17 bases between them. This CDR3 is CASSGFGRGVSYEQYF. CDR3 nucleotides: TGTGCCAGCAGCGGATTCGGGCGGGGCGTCTCCTACGAGCAGTACTTC.

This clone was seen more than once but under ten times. CDR3: CASSLGWDGYTF. The CDR3 DNA reads TGTGCCAGCAGCTTAGGGTGGGATGGCTACACCTTC. V usage is TRBV7-2 and J usage is TRBJ1-2; no clear D gene. V dropped 1 base and J dropped 6 bases, with 6 bases sitting between them. The CDR3 extends over 12 amino acids. The germline V gene encodes CDR1 SGHTA and CDR2 FQGNSA.

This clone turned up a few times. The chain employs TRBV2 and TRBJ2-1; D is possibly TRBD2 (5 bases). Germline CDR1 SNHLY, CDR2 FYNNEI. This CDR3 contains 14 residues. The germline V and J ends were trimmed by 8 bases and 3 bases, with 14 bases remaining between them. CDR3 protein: CASCGLAVYNEQFF. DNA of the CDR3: TGTGCCAGCTGTGGGCTAGCCGTCTACAATGAGCAGTTCTTC. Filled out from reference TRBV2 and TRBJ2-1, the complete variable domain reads EPEVTQTPSHQVTQMGQEVILRCVPISNHLYFYWYRQILGQKVEFLVSFYNNEISEKSEIFDDQFSVERPDGSNFTLKIRSTKLEDSAMYFCASCGLAVYNEQFFGPGTRLTVL.

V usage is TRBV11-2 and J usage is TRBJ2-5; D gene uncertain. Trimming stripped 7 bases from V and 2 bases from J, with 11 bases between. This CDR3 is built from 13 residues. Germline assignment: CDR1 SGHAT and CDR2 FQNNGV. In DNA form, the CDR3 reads TGTGCCAGCACCCCACAAAGACAAGAGACCCAGTACTTC. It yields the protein CASTPQRQETQYF.

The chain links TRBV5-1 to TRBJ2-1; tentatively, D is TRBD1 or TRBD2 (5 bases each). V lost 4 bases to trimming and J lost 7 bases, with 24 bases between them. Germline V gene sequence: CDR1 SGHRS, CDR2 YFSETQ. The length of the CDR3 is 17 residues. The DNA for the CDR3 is TGCGCCAGCAGCGAAGGTCCTCAGGGACCCTCGGGGAATGAGCAGTTCTTC. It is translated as CASSEGPQGPSGNEQFF.

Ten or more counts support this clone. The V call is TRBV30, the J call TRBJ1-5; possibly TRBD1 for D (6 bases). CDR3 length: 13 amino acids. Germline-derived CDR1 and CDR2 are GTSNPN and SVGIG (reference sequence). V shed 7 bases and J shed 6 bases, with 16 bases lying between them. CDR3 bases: TGTGCCTCGTCATCAGGGGATCTTCAGCCCCAGCATTTT. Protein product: CASSSGDLQPQHF.

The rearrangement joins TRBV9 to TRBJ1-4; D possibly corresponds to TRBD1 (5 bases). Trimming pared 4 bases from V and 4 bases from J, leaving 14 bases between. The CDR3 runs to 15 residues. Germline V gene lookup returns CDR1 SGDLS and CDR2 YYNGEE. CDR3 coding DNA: TGTGCCAGCAGCCCGGGAGGGGAGATTAATGAAAAACTGTTTTTT. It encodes CASSPGGEINEKLFF.

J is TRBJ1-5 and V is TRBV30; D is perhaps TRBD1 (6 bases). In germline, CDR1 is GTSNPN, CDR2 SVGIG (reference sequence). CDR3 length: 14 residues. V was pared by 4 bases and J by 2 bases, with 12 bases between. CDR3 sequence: CAWKGGARNQPQHF. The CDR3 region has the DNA TGTGCCTGGAAAGGGGGGGCCCGCAATCAGCCCCAGCATTTT. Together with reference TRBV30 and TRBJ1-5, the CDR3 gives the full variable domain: SQTIHQWPATLVQPVGSPLSLECTVEGTSNPNLYWYRQAAGRGLQLLFYSVGIGQISSEVPQNLSASRPQDRQFILSSKKLLLSDSGFYLCAWKGGARNQPQHFGDGTRLSIL.

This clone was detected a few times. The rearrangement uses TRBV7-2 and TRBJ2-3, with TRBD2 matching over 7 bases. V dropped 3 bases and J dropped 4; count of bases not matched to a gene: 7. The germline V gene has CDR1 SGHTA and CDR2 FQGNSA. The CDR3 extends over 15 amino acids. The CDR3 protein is CASSFRGGASDTQYF. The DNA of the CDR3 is TGTGCCAGCAGCTTTCGGGGAGGGGCGTCAGATACGCAGTATTTT.